These T cell receptor beta chains were read from a single sample in a study of siplizumab effects on memory and regulatory T cells. This table comes from immunoSEQ multiplex PCR, and its TCRdb copy is limited to in-frame clones, with some not included. The sample consists of 85,000 to 90,000 clones, about 90% of them appearing once. The sample taken for sequencing was CD4+ T cells sorted from blood. The receptors stem from a human donor in good health. The CDR3 runs from the conserved cysteine through the conserved F or W. D genes are given only for firm matches. Not every row has a clone size; where given, it reads once, few, many or a size class.

cdr3_aa,cdr3_nt,d_call,cdr3_length,j_call,clone_size,v_call
CASSPLTSVHEQYF,TGTGCCAGCAGTCCACTTACTAGCGTGCACGAGCAGTACTTC,TRBD2,14,TRBJ2-7,-,TRBV6-5
CASSLATNTEAFF,TGTGCCAGCAGCTTGGCTACGAACACTGAAGCTTTCTTT,-,13,TRBJ1-1,-,TRBV5-4
CATNHDRGITIQYF,TGTGCCACCAACCACGACAGGGGAATTACCATTCAGTACTTC,TRBD1,14,TRBJ2-4,-,TRBV15
CATQLTGVNSPLHF,TGTGCCACCCAGCTTACAGGGGTGAATTCACCCCTCCACTTT,TRBD1,14,TRBJ1-6,-,TRBV15
CASSPPGQATPEQYF,TGTGCCAGCTCACCACCGGGGCAGGCTACTCCCGAGCAGTACTTC,-,15,TRBJ2-7,-,TRBV18
CASRGIAGGIGEQYF,TGCGCCAGCAGGGGCATAGCGGGAGGAATTGGGGAGCAGTACTTC,TRBD2,15,TRBJ2-7,-,TRBV5-1
CATSRPDSYYGYTF,TGTGCCACCAGCAGGCCGGACAGCTACTATGGCTACACCTTC,-,14,TRBJ1-2,-,TRBV15
CASSSSSGRGETQYF,TGTGCCAGCAGCTCGAGTAGCGGGAGGGGGGAGACCCAGTACTTC,TRBD2,15,TRBJ2-5,-,TRBV7-2
CASSLRGRGLAGTSTDTQYF,TGTGCCAGCAGCTTACGCGGGCGGGGACTAGCGGGAACTAGCACAGATACGCAGTATTTT,TRBD2,20,TRBJ2-3,-,TRBV7-3
CASSPRQGSNNEQFF,TGTGCCAGCTCACCCCGTCAGGGGAGCAACAATGAGCAGTTCTTC,-,15,TRBJ2-1,-,TRBV18
CASSLPNEQFF,TGTGCCAGCAGTTTGCCCAATGAGCAGTTCTTC,-,11,TRBJ2-1,-,TRBV6-5
CSVERGADTQYF,TGCAGCGTTGAGAGAGGAGCAGATACGCAGTATTTT,-,12,TRBJ2-3,-,TRBV29-1
CASSVGVGANYGYTF,TGTGCCAGTAGTGTCGGGGTAGGGGCTAACTATGGCTACACCTTC,-,15,TRBJ1-2,few,TRBV19
CASSSPSGSGGDTQYF,TGTGCCAGCAGCTCCCCCTCCGGGAGTGGTGGGGATACGCAGTATTTT,-,16,TRBJ2-3,-,TRBV7-2
CASSGNQAFF,TGTGCCAGCAGCGGGAATCAGGCTTTCTTT,-,10,TRBJ1-1,-,TRBV2
CASSPRVSARETQYF,TGTGCCAGTAGTCCGCGGGTCTCAGCGCGGGAGACCCAGTACTTC,-,15,TRBJ2-5,once,TRBV19
CAWRGANSPLHF,TGTGCCTGGAGAGGGGCTAATTCACCCCTCCACTTT,-,12,TRBJ1-6,-,TRBV30